This is a list of T cell receptor beta chains from one sample in a study of cytomegalovirus exposure and HLA in healthy donors. Produced via immunoSEQ multiplex PCR; TCRdb's table is partial and in-frame only. The sample holds 60,000 to 70,000 clones. The sequencing input was PBMCs. Every receptor here comes from a boy younger than 18 in good health and CMV-seronegative. The CDR3 runs from the conserved cysteine through the conserved F or W. D genes are given only for firm matches.

len,j_gene,v_gene,d_gene,CDR3aa,CDR3nt
17,TRBJ1-4,TRBV4-1,NA,CASSQEDGRGKNEKLFF,TGCGCCAGCAGCCAAGAAGATGGCAGGGGAAAAAATGAAAAACTGTTTTTT
14,TRBJ1-5,TRBV7-9,NA,CASSITGSSQPQHF,TGTGCCAGCAGCATAACAGGTTCCAGTCAGCCCCAGCATTTT
13,TRBJ2-3,TRBV10-1,TRBD1,CASSEGGGDTQYF,TGCGCCAGCAGTGAAGGGGGCGGGGATACGCAGTATTTT
12,TRBJ1-1,TRBV6-5,NA,CASSRTYTEAFF,TGTGCCAGCAGCAGAACCTACACTGAAGCTTTCTTT
15,TRBJ1-5,TRBV6-5,TRBD1,CASSKGTGGTQPQHF,TGTGCCTCATCGAAAGGGACAGGGGGCACTCAGCCCCAGCATTTT
15,TRBJ1-2,TRBV18,NA,CASSKRPQKEGGYTF,TGTGCCAGCTCTAAACGGCCACAGAAAGAAGGAGGCTACACCTTC
13,TRBJ2-7,TRBV10-1,NA,CASSEKQPYEQYF,TGCGCCAGCAGTGAAAAACAGCCCTACGAGCAGTACTTC
16,TRBJ1-1,TRBV18,NA,CASSLNLGEVDTEAFF,TGTGCCAGCTCACTGAATCTGGGGGAGGTTGACACTGAAGCTTTCTTT
15,TRBJ2-1,TRBV2,NA,CASSAEGTSYNEQFF,TGTGCCAGCAGTGCTGAGGGTACGTCCTACAATGAGCAGTTCTTC
12,TRBJ1-1,TRBV7-8,NA,CASSSAGGEAFF,TGTGCCAGCAGCTCGGCGGGAGGTGAAGCTTTCTTT